Following are 26 T cell receptor beta chains from one sample sequenced in a study of cytomegalovirus exposure and HLA in healthy donors (dated by TCRdb to 2016 to 2017). Libraries came from the immunoSEQ multiplex PCR assay. Entries here come from immuneACCESS through TCRdb and include only in-frame sequences with V and J called. Some clones fail to appear in such tables; in the studies checked, an unresolved V gene covers under half of the shortfall, and the cause of the remainder is unknown. In this sample the table shows 150,000 to 200,000 clones, approximately 86% of which occur a single time. The ten largest clonotypes hold approximately 2.2% of the sample. The sequenced sample was PBMCs. The receptors were sampled from a woman aged 18-29 years in good health and CMV-seronegative.

On this clone itself: A read error may produce the germline difference seen at one junction end. The chain links TRBV14 to TRBJ1-6; D is ambiguous. Germline V gene data show CDR1 as SGHDN and CDR2 as FVKESK. The CDR3 consists of 16 residues. The CDR3 DNA sequence: TGTGCCAGCAGTCAAGGGAGCCGGCTAGGAAATTCACCCCTCCACTTT. Protein: CASSQGSRLGNSPLHF.

The J gene is TRBJ1-5, the V gene TRBV18; a weak D match, TRBD1 (5 bases). From germline, CDR1 is KGHSH and CDR2 LQKENI. The CDR3 sequence is 15 residues long. The ends were cut back, 3 bases at V and 6 bases at J, with 15 bases in the middle. CDR3 amino acids: CASSPVSGELQPQHF. In nucleotides, the CDR3 is TGTGCCAGCTCACCGGTATCGGGGGAACTTCAGCCCCAGCATTTT. Filled out from reference TRBV18 and TRBJ1-5, the complete variable domain reads NAGVMQNPRHLVRRRGQEARLRCSPMKGHSHVYWYRQLPEEGLKFMVYLQKENIIDESGMPKERFSAEFPKEGPSILRIQQVVRGDSAAYFCASSPVSGELQPQHFGDGTRLSIL.

V usage is TRBV5-4 and J usage is TRBJ1-1; D is undetermined. This CDR3 is 15 amino acids long. Germline V gene lookup returns CDR1 SGHNT and CDR2 YYREEE (reference sequence). The ends were cut back, 4 bases at V and 1 base at J, with 14 bases in the middle. The CDR3 protein is CASSPELIKNTEAFF. The CDR3 DNA reads TGTGCCAGCAGCCCCGAACTCATTAAGAACACTGAAGCTTTCTTT.

This sequence joins TRBV4-3 and TRBJ2-3; 8 nucleotides agree with TRBD2. Losses at the gene ends were 4 bases for V and 1 base for J; bases not matched to a gene: 1. In germline, CDR1 is LGHNA, CDR2 YSLEER. The CDR3 loop spans 14 amino acids. The CDR3 DNA sequence: TGCGCCAGCAGCCTGACTAGCGGCACAGATACGCAGTATTTT. Translating it yields CASSLTSGTDTQYF.

This clone was observed a single time. The chain uses TRBV6-1 and TRBJ1-2, with unresolved D. This CDR3 comprises 10 residues. V was shortened by 7 bases and J by 8 bases, with 8 bases between the two germline ends. Germline lookup yields CDR1 MNHNS and CDR2 SASEGT. The chain's CDR3 is CASNSWGYTF. CDR3 nucleotide sequence: TGTGCCAGCAACAGTTGGGGCTACACCTTC.

The chain uses TRBV27 and TRBJ1-4; weak D call: TRBD1 (5 bases). This CDR3 is built from 14 residues. The germline V gene has CDR1 MNHEY and CDR2 SMNVEV (reference sequence). Deletions cut 5 bases from V and 2 bases from J, with 9 bases between. The CDR3, as DNA: TGTGCCAGCAGTCGAAAGGGGACTAATGAAAAACTGTTTTTT. Translating it yields CASSRKGTNEKLFF.

CDR3 sequence (DNA): TGCGCCAGCAGTGATTCAGGGGGAGGCACAGATACGCAGTATTTT. Amino acids: CASSDSGGGTDTQYF. V and J are TRBV10-1 and TRBJ2-3, with 7 bases identical to TRBD1. Germline loops: CDR1 WNHNN, CDR2 SYGVQD (reference sequence). This CDR3 contains 15 residues. J was trimmed by 1 base and V by 3 bases; bases with no gene match: 4.

V and J are TRBV30 and TRBJ1-5; no reliable D call. V was trimmed by 1 base and J by 4 bases, leaving 8 bases between them. The CDR3 totals 13 residues. CDR1 is GTSNPN, CDR2 SVGIG, per germline (reference sequence). In DNA form, the CDR3 reads TGTGCCTGGAGTGGTAGCAAGAATCAGCCCCAGCATTTT. This sequence encodes CAWSGSKNQPQHF.

The rearrangement uses TRBV9 and TRBJ2-2, with D tentatively TRBD2 (5 bases). This CDR3 is built from 15 residues. V lost 1 base and J 0 bases, leaving 7 bases between the germline ends. CDR1 is SGDLS and CDR2 is YYNGEE in the germline V gene. CDR3: CASSVSGTNTGELFF. In nucleotides, the CDR3 is TGTGCCAGCAGCGTAAGCGGAACGAACACCGGGGAGCTGTTTTTT.

This CDR3 reads CASSLYRGGNTEAFF. Written as DNA, the CDR3 is TGTGCCAGCAGCTTATACAGGGGAGGGAACACTGAAGCTTTCTTT. This chain links TRBV7-9 with TRBJ1-1; 7 nucleotides align to TRBD1. Germline V gene data show CDR1 as SEHNR and CDR2 as FQNEAQ (reference sequence). The ends lost 2 bases at V and 1 base at J; junction bases unmatched: 4. This CDR3 spans 15 amino acids.

The CDR3: CASSEKDSGGSYEQYF. CDR3 DNA: TGTGCCAGCAGTGAGAAGGACTCGGGGGGCTCCTACGAGCAGTACTTC. The genes are TRBV2 and TRBJ2-7; 7 nucleotides agree with TRBD2. This CDR3 contains 16 residues. V was clipped by 3 bases and J by 0 bases; unmatched bases: 8. Looked up from germline, CDR1 is SNHLY and CDR2 is FYNNEI.

The V call is TRBV19, the J call TRBJ1-5, with D tentatively TRBD1 (5 bases). V gave up 1 base and J gave up 7 bases, with 8 bases separating them. Germline values: CDR1 LNHDA, CDR2 SQIVND (reference sequence). The CDR3 totals 13 residues. CDR3 sequence (DNA): TGTGCCAGTAGTATAGCCAGGGAACAGCCCCAGCATTTT. This gives the protein CASSIAREQPQHF.

This sequence joins TRBV7-2 and TRBJ1-1, with TRBD1 identical over 9 bases. Germline values: CDR1 SGHTA, CDR2 FQGNSA. J was trimmed by 7 bases and V by 5 bases; bases with no gene match: 14. CDR3 length: 16 residues. The CDR3 loop is CASSLHDRGYTIEAFF. Here the CDR3 DNA reads TGTGCCAGCAGCCTTCATGACAGGGGGTATACGATTGAAGCTTTCTTT.

The rearrangement joins TRBV5-1 to TRBJ1-4; 10 bases fit TRBD1. The V gene's germline CDR1 is SGHRS and CDR2 YFSETQ. J lost 5 bases, V lost 8 bases, and 3 bases had no gene match. The CDR3 sequence is 13 residues long. DNA of the CDR3: TGCGCCAGTGGGACAGGGGTGAATGAAAAACTGTTTTTT. Translating gives CASGTGVNEKLFF.

This chain connects TRBV7-2 to TRBJ2-1, with D tentatively TRBD2 (7 bases). Deletions cut 4 bases from V and 0 bases from J, with 19 bases between. The CDR3 spans 18 residues. The germline V gene encodes CDR1 SGHTA and CDR2 FQGNSA. The CDR3 here is CASSSWGGPSSSYNEQFF. The DNA of the CDR3 is TGTGCCAGCAGCTCATGGGGGGGGCCATCGAGCTCCTACAATGAGCAGTTCTTC.

This rearrangement joins TRBV10-1 to TRBJ2-1; 15 nucleotides match TRBD2. J was trimmed by 1 base and V by 2 bases; bases with no gene match: 3. This CDR3 is built from 18 residues. The germline V gene encodes CDR1 WNHNN and CDR2 SYGVQD (reference sequence). The CDR3 sequence: CASSEAGLAGGSYNEQFF. The CDR3, as DNA: TGCGCCAGCAGTGAGGCGGGACTAGCGGGAGGTTCCTACAATGAGCAGTTCTTC.

The chain is built from TRBV27 and TRBJ1-5; D possibly corresponds to TRBD1 (6 bases). V lost 7 bases, J lost 6 bases, and 16 bases lay in between. CDR3 length equals 14 residues. Germline V gene data show CDR1 as MNHEY and CDR2 as SMNVEV (reference sequence). The CDR3 spells CASKSSQGPQPQHF. The DNA of the CDR3 is TGTGCCAGCAAATCGTCTCAGGGGCCTCAGCCCCAGCATTTT.

The chain is built from TRBV30 and TRBJ2-3; 14 nucleotides agree with TRBD2. V was clipped by 8 bases and J by 5 bases; unmatched bases: 3. Per germline, CDR1 GTSNPN and CDR2 SVGIG (reference sequence). This CDR3 is built from 13 residues. The CDR3 reads CAGLAGGGDTQYF. Written as DNA, the CDR3 is TGTGCCGGACTAGCGGGGGGAGGAGATACGCAGTATTTT.

The CDR3 nucleotides read TGTGCCAGCACCCCGGGAGACGGGGAGCTGTTTTTT. Residues: CASTPGDGELFF. The V call is TRBV6-1, the J call TRBJ2-2; D possibly corresponds to TRBD2 (6 bases). CDR1 MNHNS and CDR2 SASEGT come from the germline V gene. The CDR3 runs 12 residues. With 7 bases removed from V and 7 bases from J, the gap between germline ends came to 10 bases.

The chain combines TRBV6-5 with TRBJ2-3; 14 nucleotides match TRBD2. V trimming: 0 bases; J trimming: 5 bases; junction bases outside the gene matches: 1. The V gene's germline CDR1 is MNHEY and CDR2 SVGAGI. The CDR3 extends over 16 amino acids. In DNA, the CDR3 is TGTGCCAGCAGTTACTCCGGGACTAGCGGGGGAGATACGCAGTATTTT. This encodes CASSYSGTSGGDTQYF.

The chain joins TRBV19 to TRBJ1-5; D gene uncertain. V gave up 8 bases and J gave up 0 bases, with 14 bases separating them. The germline gives CDR1 LNHDA, CDR2 SQIVND (reference sequence). The CDR3 is 15 amino acids. CDR3 protein: CASSMAGYSNQPQHF. CDR3 bases: TGTGCCAGTTCGATGGCGGGCTATAGCAATCAGCCCCAGCATTTT. The whole variable domain, remainder taken from reference TRBV19 and TRBJ1-5, is DGGITQSPKYLFRKEGQNVTLSCEQNLNHDAMYWYRQDPGQGLRLIYYSQIVNDFQKGDIAEGYSVSREKKESFPLTVTSAQKNPTAFYLCASSMAGYSNQPQHFGDGTRLSIL.

V gene TRBV5-1 combines with J gene TRBJ2-2; 7 bases align to TRBD2. V trimming: 1 base; J trimming: 1 base; junction bases outside the gene matches: 4. The CDR3 totals 16 residues. Germline CDR1 and CDR2: SGHRS and YFSETQ. In nucleotides, the CDR3 is TGCGCCAGCAGCTTGTTAATAGCGGGGAACACCGGGGAGCTGTTTTTT. Residues: CASSLLIAGNTGELFF.

This clone was recorded a few times. This chain joins TRBV4-3 and TRBJ1-5; the D is unclear. The CDR3 runs to 13 residues. Per the germline V gene, CDR1 is LGHNA and CDR2 is YSLEER. V lost 4 bases and J lost 0, with 4 bases in between. CDR3 amino acids: CASSLYSNQPQHF. The CDR3 DNA reads as TGCGCCAGCAGCCTCTATAGCAATCAGCCCCAGCATTTT.

About this clone itself: Other DNA sequences within the sample encode an identical CDR3. The rearrangement uses TRBV18 and TRBJ1-1; D is unresolved. The CDR3 contains 14 residues. The germline V and J ends were trimmed by 1 base and 1 base, with 7 bases remaining between them. Germline V gene lookup returns CDR1 KGHSH and CDR2 LQKENI. CDR3 in DNA: TGTGCCAGCTCACCACGGGGAGCGAACACTGAAGCTTTCTTT. Translated, it gives CASSPRGANTEAFF. Full variable domain (outside the CDR3, taken from reference TRBV18 and TRBJ1-1): NAGVMQNPRHLVRRRGQEARLRCSPMKGHSHVYWYRQLPEEGLKFMVYLQKENIIDESGMPKERFSAEFPKEGPSILRIQQVVRGDSAAYFCASSPRGANTEAFFGQGTRLTVV.

The V call is TRBV7-6, the J call TRBJ1-6; 10 bases align to TRBD1. The J segment lost 9 bases and the V segment lost 5 bases, leaving 7 bases of the junction unmatched. Germline V lookup: CDR1 SGHVS, CDR2 FNYEAQ. The CDR3 contains 15 residues. The CDR3 sequence is CASSIYRDRGSPLHF. The CDR3 DNA follows: TGTGCCAGCAGCATATACCGGGACAGGGGTTCACCCCTCCACTTT.

The chain is built from TRBV15 and TRBJ2-3; D unresolved. CDR1 is LNHNV, CDR2 YYDKDF, per germline (reference sequence). Trimming took off 0 bases at V and 4 bases at J, with 5 bases between the two ends. The CDR3 totals 13 residues. The CDR3 DNA follows: TGTGCCACCAGCAGAGACTTCCCAGATACGCAGTATTTT. The encoded protein is CATSRDFPDTQYF.